This T cell receptor (beta chain) comes out of a study of cytomegalovirus exposure and HLA in healthy donors. This CDR3 region has 13 residues. Germline loops: CDR1 ENHRY, CDR2 SYGVKD. Trimming removed 6 bases at V and 8 bases at J, with 14 bases between. Researchers ran the PCR with 60 Vbeta and 13 Jbeta primers. Clones were read by immunoSEQ multiplex PCR, and TCRdb kept only the in-frame ones, dropping some. Of 80,000 to 100,000 clones listed, around 73% were seen once; the top ten hold more than 3%. The sample comprised PBMCs. The origin of this receptor is a man aged 40-55 years in good health and CMV-seronegative. V gene TRBV10-3 combines with J gene TRBJ2-1; possible D gene TRBD1, 5 bases. The CDR3 here is CAISGQGRDEQFF. The DNA for the CDR3 is TGTGCCATCAGCGGCCAGGGTCGGGATGAGCAGTTCTTC.